The entry below gives a single T cell receptor beta chain sequence along with its context. The target antigen is unknown. Repertoires were generated with immunoSEQ multiplex PCR, while TCRdb's copy carries only in-frame clones and drops some. The table lists about 120,000 clones, 92% of them singletons. This specimen belongs to a study of T cell responses to AZD1222 COVID-19 vaccine. Study details: Pooled in the analysis were second doses at about 4 or about 12 weeks. Study-level points and caveats: Unmutated variant regions are reportedly targeted by nearly half of spike-specific TCRs. Breadth and depth of Spike-specific TCRs rose after two AZD1222 doses. Spike was spanned by vaccine-associated CD4 TCRs, with dominance at 160-218 and 743-854.

Germline V gene lookup returns CDR1 LNHDA and CDR2 SQIVND (reference sequence). The V segment lost 4 bases and the J segment 6 bases; nucleotides outside the gene matches: 15. The CDR3 has 18 residues. The chain couples TRBV19 to TRBJ2-2; TRBD1 agrees at 9 bases. This clonotype was sampled from an adult in good health. This sample comprised peripheral blood, obtained on day 0 of AZD1222 vaccination. The CDR3 loop is CASSTKLTGQGVAGELFF. The DNA for the CDR3 is TGTGCCAGTAGTACCAAGCTAACGGGACAGGGTGTTGCCGGGGAGCTGTTTTTT.